This T cell receptor (beta chain) comes out of a study of T-cell reconstitution after alpha-beta-depleted transplantation in children. Findings and limits, study-wide: Hyperexpanded clones declined; after one year, newly produced T cells mostly supplied diversity. In some patients, recipient T cells and intrathymic progenitors surviving conditioning explained high day-60 diversity. About two months after transplant, alpha-beta T cells reportedly came from several hundred expanded graft clones.

Preparation of the TCRbeta library was carried out with unique molecular identifiers. TCRdb called the PCR reads again in MiXCR, with one record for every CDR3 protein. The data contain a few hundred thousand distinct CDR3 sequences, about 17% of them singletons. Germline V CDR1 and CDR2: KGHSH, LQKENI. The CDR3 is 12 residues long. Deletions cut 3 bases from V and 7 bases from J, with 7 bases between. Concerning this clonotype itself: Its antigen is unidentified.

The sequences come from PBMCs, mostly from graft donor cells, collected 360 days after TCRalphabeta/CD19-depleted stem cell transplant. The sequence was collected from a boy in the first two years of life who had a stem cell transplant for Wiskott-Aldrich syndrome, so the T cells may come from the graft donor. V is TRBV18 and J is TRBJ2-1; the D is unclear. The CDR3 protein is CASSPRMNEQFF. CDR3 DNA: TGTGCCAGCTCACCTCGGATGAATGAGCAGTTCTTC.